Shown below are 30 T cell receptor beta chains from a single sample sequenced in a study of T cell changes during pregnancy in multiple sclerosis. The data were produced by immunoSEQ multiplex PCR, yet TCRdb's version contains in-frame clones alone and is incomplete. Of about 64,000 clones listed, over 85% were seen once; the top ten hold roughly 1.3%. The specimen comprised peripheral blood, sampled in the second trimester of pregnancy. Receptor source: a female donor with multiple sclerosis, enrolled in a pregnancy study.

The V and J genes are TRBV28 and TRBJ1-5; 8 bases are shared with TRBD1. Trimming cost V 6 bases and J 5 bases; bases outside gene matches: 9. Germline CDR1 MDHEN, CDR2 SYDVKM. The length of the CDR3 is 15 residues. The CDR3 here is CASSSGQGIHQPQHF. CDR3 nucleotide sequence: TGTGCCAGCAGCTCCGGACAGGGAATACATCAGCCCCAGCATTTT.

The chain employs TRBV7-6 and TRBJ2-1, with 8 bases identical to TRBD1. J lost 7 bases, V lost 5 bases, and 4 bases had no gene match. Looked up from germline, CDR1 is SGHVS and CDR2 is FNYEAQ. This CDR3 has 13 amino acids. The CDR3 reads CASSRDRGNEQFF. DNA of the CDR3: TGTGCCAGCAGCCGAGACAGGGGTAATGAGCAGTTCTTC. Filled out from reference TRBV7-6 and TRBJ2-1, the complete variable domain reads GAGVSQSPRYKVTKRGQDVALRCDPISGHVSLYWYRQALGQGPEFLTYFNYEAQQDKSGLPNDRFSAERPEGSISTLTIQRTEQRDSAMYRCASSRDRGNEQFFGPGTRLTVL.

The chain links TRBV5-4 to TRBJ2-1, with 10 bases that match TRBD1. V dropped 2 bases and J dropped 6; count of bases not matched to a gene: 11. From germline, CDR1 is SGHNT and CDR2 YYREEE (reference sequence). The CDR3 consists of 17 residues. The chain's CDR3 is CASSLGSPGQGFNEQFF. DNA for the CDR3: TGTGCCAGCAGCTTAGGTTCGCCGGGACAGGGGTTCAATGAGCAGTTCTTC. The complete variable domain, with remaining parts taken from reference TRBV5-4 and TRBJ2-1, reads ETGVTQSPTHLIKTRGQQVTLRCSSQSGHNTVSWYQQALGQGPQFIFQYYREEENGRGNFPPRFSGLQFPNYSSELNVNALELDDSALYLCASSLGSPGQGFNEQFFGPGTRLTVL.

The rearrangement links TRBV27 to TRBJ1-4; 7 bases map to TRBD1. Germline V gives CDR1 MNHEY, CDR2 SMNVEV (reference sequence). V trimming: 4 bases; J trimming: 7 bases; junction bases outside the gene matches: 6. The CDR3 runs to 14 residues. DNA of the CDR3: TGTGCCAGCAGTTCCCGACAGGGTTCTGAAAAACTGTTTTTT. Its protein is CASSSRQGSEKLFF. The variable domain in full, completed from reference TRBV27 and TRBJ1-4, reads EAQVTQNPRYLITVTGKKLTVTCSQNMNHEYMSWYRQDPGLGLRQIYYSMNVEVTDKGDVPEGYKVSRKEKRNFPLILESPSPNQTSLYFCASSSRQGSEKLFFGSGTQLSVL.

This sequence joins TRBV30 and TRBJ2-7, with 8 positions matching TRBD2. CDR1 and CDR2 (germline): GTSNPN, SVGIG (reference sequence). The junction had 8 bases not matched to a gene; V was cut back by 3 bases and J by 1 base. CDR3 length equals 15 residues. The CDR3 coding sequence is TGTGCCTGGAGGTCGGCGCTAGCGGGTTCCTACGAGCAGTACTTC. Its protein product is CAWRSALAGSYEQYF.

The gene calls are TRBV2 and TRBJ1-2; no clear D. V gave up 5 bases and J gave up 5 bases, with 15 bases separating them. CDR3 length: 14 residues. Germline V gene sequence: CDR1 SNHLY, CDR2 FYNNEI. In nucleotides, the CDR3 is TGTGCCAGCAGTCTCCGAACAGACCAATATGGCTACACCTTC. Its translation: CASSLRTDQYGYTF. Full variable domain (rest looked up from reference TRBV2 and TRBJ1-2): EPEVTQTPSHQVTQMGQEVILRCVPISNHLYFYWYRQILGQKVEFLVSFYNNEISEKSEIFDDQFSVERPDGSNFTLKIRSTKLEDSAMYFCASSLRTDQYGYTFGSGTRLTVV.

The chain couples TRBV7-6 to TRBJ2-1; 9 bases agree with TRBD2. CDR1 is SGHVS, CDR2 FNYEAQ, per germline. This CDR3 is 16 amino acids long. V gave up 1 base and J gave up 4 bases; unmatched junction bases: 5. The CDR3 protein is CASSLEASGKYNEQFF. In DNA, the CDR3 is TGTGCCAGCAGCTTAGAGGCTAGCGGGAAATACAATGAGCAGTTCTTC.

The genes are TRBV5-1 and TRBJ2-7; 7 bases map to TRBD1. V lost 4 bases to trimming and J lost 0 bases; unmatched junction nucleotides: 7. The germline V gene has CDR1 SGHRS and CDR2 YFSETQ. The CDR3 is 15 residues long. CDR3 in amino acids: CASSVTGTVSYEQYF. The CDR3 coding sequence is TGCGCCAGCAGCGTAACCGGGACAGTCTCCTACGAGCAGTACTTC.

The chain couples TRBV5-6 to TRBJ2-7, with a possible D match to TRBD1 (5 bases). CDR1 is SGHDT, CDR2 YYEEEE, per germline. CDR3 length: 17 residues. V was clipped by 2 bases and J by 0 bases, with 18 bases between them. The CDR3 sequence is CASSLYRQNYNSYEQYF. CDR3 DNA sequence: TGTGCCAGCAGCTTATACCGACAGAACTATAACTCCTACGAGCAGTACTTC.

This chain joins TRBV28 and TRBJ1-2; a possible D gene is TRBD1 (5 bases). Germline CDR1 MDHEN, CDR2 SYDVKM. Deletions cut 3 bases from V and 3 bases from J, with 8 bases between. The CDR3 covers 13 residues. CDR3 bases: TGTGCCAGCAGTTTCCCGGGGGACTATGGCTACACCTTC. As protein: CASSFPGDYGYTF.

V is TRBV7-6 and J is TRBJ2-2; tentatively, D is TRBD2 (5 bases). V lost 3 bases, J lost 3 bases, and 11 bases lay in between. The CDR3 has 15 amino acids. Germline V lookup: CDR1 SGHVS, CDR2 FNYEAQ. This chain's CDR3 is CASSFLAKDTGELFF. DNA for the CDR3: TGTGCCAGCAGCTTTCTAGCCAAGGACACCGGGGAGCTGTTTTTT.

V usage is TRBV5-6 and J usage is TRBJ2-5; 10 bases fit TRBD2. The J call may be mistaken, given a closer DNA end match to TRBJ2-7. This CDR3 has 17 amino acids. In germline, CDR1 is SGHDT, CDR2 YYEEEE. CDR3 DNA: TGTGCCAGCAGCCACCCTAGCGGGAGTTCCCCCTACTACGAGCAGTACTTC. This gives the protein CASSHPSGSSPYYEQYF.

V usage is TRBV9 and J usage is TRBJ2-5; 8 nucleotides agree with TRBD2. The CDR3 is 15 residues long. The germline CDR1 and CDR2 sequences are SGDLS and YYNGEE. Trimming at V came to 4 bases and at J to 2 bases, leaving 7 bases not matched to a gene. CDR3 DNA: TGTGCCAGCAGCCTCCTGGGACTAGTACAAGAGACCCAGTACTTC. It specifies CASSLLGLVQETQYF. The variable domain in full, with the rest retrieved from reference TRBV9 and TRBJ2-5, is DSGVTQTPKHLITATGQRVTLRCSPRSGDLSVYWYQQSLDQGLQFLIQYYNGEERAKGNILERFSAQQFPDLHSELNLSSLELGDSALYFCASSLLGLVQETQYFGPGTRLLVL.

The chain couples TRBV28 to TRBJ2-7, with unresolved D. This CDR3 is 14 amino acids long. The V end lost 2 bases, the J end lost 5 bases, and 13 bases lay between the germline ends. Germline V gene lookup returns CDR1 MDHEN and CDR2 SYDVKM. CDR3 DNA sequence: TGTGCCAGCAGTTTAAGAGCTAGATCTGACGAGCAGTACTTC. Amino acid sequence: CASSLRARSDEQYF.

V is TRBV5-4 and J is TRBJ2-1; 8 positions agree with TRBD2. The CDR3 totals 19 residues. The junction had 11 bases not matched to a gene; V was cut back by 0 bases and J by 0 bases. CDR1 is SGHNT, CDR2 YYREEE, per germline (reference sequence). The CDR3 reads CASSLGIAGTSSSYNEQFF. The CDR3 coding sequence is TGTGCCAGCAGCTTGGGGATAGCGGGAACAAGCAGCTCCTACAATGAGCAGTTCTTC. Complete variable domain (other parts from reference TRBV5-4 and TRBJ2-1): ETGVTQSPTHLIKTRGQQVTLRCSSQSGHNTVSWYQQALGQGPQFIFQYYREEENGRGNFPPRFSGLQFPNYSSELNVNALELDDSALYLCASSLGIAGTSSSYNEQFFGPGTRLTVL.

CDR3 in DNA: TGTGCCAGCTCTCAAGGACTAGCGGGAGTAGACGAGCAGTACTTC. Protein: CASSQGLAGVDEQYF. The V and J genes are TRBV18 and TRBJ2-7; 13 bases match TRBD2. Unmatched junction bases numbered 7, after V lost 6 bases and J lost 5 bases. From germline, CDR1 is KGHSH and CDR2 LQKENI. The CDR3 covers 15 residues. Full variable domain (outside the CDR3, taken from reference TRBV18 and TRBJ2-7): NAGVMQNPRHLVRRRGQEARLRCSPMKGHSHVYWYRQLPEEGLKFMVYLQKENIIDESGMPKERFSAEFPKEGPSILRIQQVVRGDSAAYFCASSQGLAGVDEQYFGPGTRLTVT.

V and J are TRBV6-8 and TRBJ1-1; D not resolved. Germline-derived CDR1 and CDR2 are MNHGY and SAAAGT. There are 13 residues in the CDR3. The V and J ends lost 2 bases and 10 bases respectively, with 14 bases between them. In nucleotides, the CDR3 is TGTGCCAGCAGTTACCTGTCTGCGTCCGGAGCTTTCTTT. Its translation is CASSYLSASGAFF.

The genes are TRBV27 and TRBJ1-2; TRBD1 matches 8 bases. Unmatched junction bases numbered 11, after V lost 6 bases and J lost 8 bases. Looked up from germline, CDR1 is MNHEY and CDR2 is SMNVEV (reference sequence). The CDR3 has 14 amino acids. The CDR3 spells CASSNTGQGNGYTF. The DNA of the CDR3 is TGTGCCAGCAGCAACACCGGACAGGGAAACGGCTACACCTTC.

The chain links TRBV11-2 to TRBJ2-7, with D maybe TRBD1 (6 bases). The germline CDR1 and CDR2 sequences are SGHAT and FQNNGV. The V and J ends lost 5 bases and 4 bases respectively, with 9 bases between them. The CDR3 loop spans 12 amino acids. The CDR3 sequence: CASSLDRYEQYF. The CDR3 bases are TGTGCCAGCAGCCTCGACAGGTACGAGCAGTACTTC.

The J gene is TRBJ1-1, the V gene TRBV9, with no clear D. This CDR3 spans 15 amino acids. Germline CDR1 reads SGDLS; CDR2 reads YYNGEE. V lost 0 bases, J lost 5 bases, and 14 bases lay in between. The CDR3 is CASSVGSGSGTEAFF. Written as DNA, the CDR3 is TGTGCCAGCAGCGTAGGGTCCGGGAGTGGTACTGAAGCTTTCTTT.

The rearrangement links TRBV30 to TRBJ2-7; TRBD1 is a possible D gene (6 bases). The CDR3 totals 14 residues. Germline CDR1 GTSNPN, CDR2 SVGIG (reference sequence). Trimming left V 1 base short and J 0 bases short, with 10 bases between. CDR3 in amino acids: CAWSANRDSYEQYF. The DNA for the CDR3 is TGTGCCTGGAGTGCAAACAGGGACTCCTACGAGCAGTACTTC. Filled out from reference TRBV30 and TRBJ2-7, the complete variable domain reads SQTIHQWPATLVQPVGSPLSLECTVEGTSNPNLYWYRQAAGRGLQLLFYSVGIGQISSEVPQNLSASRPQDRQFILSSKKLLLSDSGFYLCAWSANRDSYEQYFGPGTRLTVT.

The chain combines TRBV5-1 with TRBJ2-5, with D maybe TRBD2 (5 bases). The CDR3 is 12 residues long. V was pared by 4 bases and J by 5 bases, with 9 bases between. Germline lookup yields CDR1 SGHRS and CDR2 YFSETQ. CDR3 sequence reads: CASSRDRETQYF. The DNA for the CDR3 is TGCGCCAGCAGCCGGGATCGGGAGACCCAGTACTTC.

The CDR3 reads CASSLGVRETQYF. The DNA of the CDR3 is TGCGCCAGCAGCTTAGGGGTACGAGAGACCCAGTACTTC. The chain employs TRBV5-1 and TRBJ2-5, with TRBD1 as a possible D gene (5 bases). The CDR3 has 13 amino acids. Trimming removed 2 bases from V and 4 bases from J, with 9 bases in between. Per the germline V gene, CDR1 is SGHRS and CDR2 is YFSETQ.

The chain recombines TRBV6-6 with TRBJ2-1; a possible D gene is TRBD2 (6 bases). The CDR3 loop spans 15 amino acids. Trimming took off 2 bases at V and 1 base at J, with 9 bases between the two ends. Germline V gene lookup returns CDR1 MNHNY and CDR2 SVGAGI (reference sequence). CDR3 loop: CASSYGRGSYNEQFF. Here the CDR3 DNA reads TGTGCCAGCAGTTACGGGCGGGGTTCCTACAATGAGCAGTTCTTC.

This sequence joins TRBV9 and TRBJ2-5, with 13 bases matching TRBD2. Germline V lookup: CDR1 SGDLS, CDR2 YYNGEE. This CDR3 region has 15 residues. The J segment lost 5 bases and the V segment lost 0 bases, leaving 1 base of the junction unmatched. The CDR3 DNA is TGTGCCAGCAGCGTAGGGACTAGCGGGAGTGAGACCCAGTACTTC. Protein product: CASSVGTSGSETQYF.

V and J are TRBV4-2 and TRBJ1-6, with TRBD1 as a possible D gene (5 bases). The CDR3 is made up of 15 amino acids. V shed 2 bases and J shed 5 bases, with 10 bases lying between them. Germline V gene sequence: CDR1 LGHNA, CDR2 YNFKEQ. CDR3 coding DNA: TGTGCCAGCAGCCAATCAGGGAATAATAATTCACCCCTCCACTTT. Amino acids: CASSQSGNNNSPLHF.

This clone was counted a single time. V is TRBV11-2 and J is TRBJ2-2, with D possibly TRBD1 on 5 matching bases. Germline CDR1 and CDR2: SGHAT and FQNNGV. V was cut by 4 bases and J by 6 bases, with 12 bases left in between. There are 14 residues in the CDR3. CDR3 nucleotides: TGTGCCAGCAGCTACCCACAGGACCCCGGGGAGCTGTTTTTT. This sequence encodes CASSYPQDPGELFF.

The chain combines TRBV5-4 with TRBJ2-7, with 8 nucleotides matching TRBD1. The CDR3 is made up of 14 amino acids. Germline V gives CDR1 SGHNT, CDR2 YYREEE (reference sequence). Losses at the gene ends were 4 bases for V and 4 bases for J; bases not matched to a gene: 7. This CDR3 reads CASSQDRAVYEQYF. In DNA form, the CDR3 reads TGTGCCAGCAGCCAGGACAGGGCTGTGTACGAGCAGTACTTC. Full variable domain (missing parts from reference TRBV5-4 and TRBJ2-7): ETGVTQSPTHLIKTRGQQVTLRCSSQSGHNTVSWYQQALGQGPQFIFQYYREEENGRGNFPPRFSGLQFPNYSSELNVNALELDDSALYLCASSQDRAVYEQYFGPGTRLTVT.

The chain has TRBV5-1 and TRBJ2-1; D is perhaps TRBD1 (6 bases). Trimming shortened V by 0 bases and J by 5 bases, and 6 bases separated the two germline ends. This CDR3 comprises 13 residues. Germline lookup yields CDR1 SGHRS and CDR2 YFSETQ. The CDR3 coding sequence is TGCGCCAGCAGCTTGGCAGGGGACAATGAGCAGTTCTTC. Its protein is CASSLAGDNEQFF.

The chain uses TRBV9 and TRBJ2-7; TRBD1 is a possible D gene (6 bases). CDR1 and CDR2 from the germline V gene are SGDLS and YYNGEE. V was cut by 1 base and J by 0 bases, with 17 bases left in between. This CDR3 region has 17 residues. The CDR3 DNA is TGTGCCAGCAGCGTACCCTACCTGGGGGACAACTCCTACGAGCAGTACTTC. Its translation: CASSVPYLGDNSYEQYF.